The T cell receptor (beta chain) described here comes from a study of T cell repertoires in cytomegalovirus infection. Across the study: Both CMV infection and a matching HLA type were indicated by public TCR beta signatures.

This CDR3 has 14 residues. Trimming took 7 bases from V and 1 from J; bases not matched to a gene: 5. Germline values: CDR1 SGHTA, CDR2 FQGNSA. TCRdb reanalysed the reads using MiXCR and keeps one entry per CDR3 protein. The sample holds about 360,000 distinct CDR3 sequences; about a sixth are singletons and the top ten take 7.5% to 9%. This clonotype was observed at least ten times. Antigen: not known. Study findings and constraints: Public TCR beta family frequency separated CMV-and-HLA carriers, including in an independent cohort. Predominance within the ex vivo response was attributable to HLA-C-restricted CMV-specific TCR beta clonotypes.

The source material was PBMCs. The chain employs TRBV7-2 and TRBJ2-3; TRBD2 matches at 7 bases. The source of this sequence is a human donor in good health (CMV status not recorded). Some clones in this sample may be carry-over from other donors' samples. The CDR3 reads CASKRDLGTDTQYF. The CDR3 DNA is TGTGCCAGCAAGCGGGATTTGGGCACAGATACGCAGTATTTT.